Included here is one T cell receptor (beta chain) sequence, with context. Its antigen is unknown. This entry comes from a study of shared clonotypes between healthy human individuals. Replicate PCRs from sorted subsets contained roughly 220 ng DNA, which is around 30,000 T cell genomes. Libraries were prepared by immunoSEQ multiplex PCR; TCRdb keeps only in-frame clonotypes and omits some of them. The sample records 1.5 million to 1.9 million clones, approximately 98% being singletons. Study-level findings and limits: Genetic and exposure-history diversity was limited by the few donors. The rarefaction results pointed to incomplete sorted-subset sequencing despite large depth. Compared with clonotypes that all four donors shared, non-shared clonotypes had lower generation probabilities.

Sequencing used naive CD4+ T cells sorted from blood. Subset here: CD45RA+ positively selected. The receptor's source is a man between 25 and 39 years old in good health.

The CDR3 is CASGQGSTDTQYF. CDR3 coding DNA: TGTGCCAGCGGACAGGGGAGCACAGATACGCAGTATTTT. The chain uses TRBV2 and TRBJ2-3; 9 bases agree with TRBD1. The CDR3 covers 13 residues. CDR1 and CDR2 from the germline V gene are SNHLY and FYNNEI. J was trimmed by 0 bases and V by 8 bases; bases with no gene match: 0.